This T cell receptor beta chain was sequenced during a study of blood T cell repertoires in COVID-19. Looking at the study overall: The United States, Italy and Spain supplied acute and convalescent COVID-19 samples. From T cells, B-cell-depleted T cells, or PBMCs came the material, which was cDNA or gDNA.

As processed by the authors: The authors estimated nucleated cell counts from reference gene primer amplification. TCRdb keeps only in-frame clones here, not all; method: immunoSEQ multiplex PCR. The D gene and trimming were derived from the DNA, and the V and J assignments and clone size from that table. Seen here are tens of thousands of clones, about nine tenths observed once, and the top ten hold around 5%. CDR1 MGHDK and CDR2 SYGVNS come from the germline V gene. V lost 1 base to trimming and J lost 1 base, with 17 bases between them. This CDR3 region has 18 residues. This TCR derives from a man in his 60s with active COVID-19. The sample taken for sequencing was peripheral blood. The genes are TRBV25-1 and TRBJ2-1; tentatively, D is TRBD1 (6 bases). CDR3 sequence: CASSEFSAPGQSYNEQFF. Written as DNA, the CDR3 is TGTGCCAGCAGTGAATTCTCTGCCCCGGGACAATCCTACAATGAGCAGTTCTTC.